Shown below are 4 T cell receptor beta chains from a single sample sequenced in a study of T cells after yellow fever vaccination. TCRdb re-called the 5' RACE reads with MiXCR, one entry per CDR3 protein. The table lists roughly 520,000 distinct CDR3 sequences, roughly 22% of them singletons. Sequences were derived from PBMCs, sampled approximately 20 days after the first yellow fever vaccination. The source is a man between 18 and 29 years old who received the YFV17D yellow fever vaccine.

This clonotype turned up a few times. This chain joins TRBV18 and TRBJ2-7; D assignment may be TRBD1 or TRBD2 (6 bases each). Germline CDR1 KGHSH, CDR2 LQKENI. The CDR3 is 15 residues long. The V gene lost 4 bases and the J gene lost 2 bases, with 15 bases spanning the gap. The CDR3 DNA sequence: TGTGCCAGCTCACTCACCAGGGGAGGCCCCTACGAGCAGTACTTC. The encoded protein is CASSLTRGGPYEQYF.

The V gene is TRBV5-4, the J gene TRBJ2-7, with D perhaps matching TRBD1 (5 bases). The ends were cut back, 0 bases at V and 8 bases at J, with 18 bases in the middle. The germline V gene has CDR1 SGHNT and CDR2 YYREEE (reference sequence). The CDR3 contains 15 residues. CDR3 in DNA: TGTGCCAGCAGCTTGGAGTTAGGTTCAAGGGGAAAGCAGTACTTC. Translated: CASSLELGSRGKQYF.

Ten or more counts support this clonotype. The gene calls are TRBV6-5 and TRBJ2-7; TRBD1 aligns across 8 bases. CDR1 and CDR2 from the germline V gene are MNHEY and SVGAGI. The length of the CDR3 is 16 residues. J was trimmed by 2 bases and V by 3 bases; bases with no gene match: 9. As DNA, the CDR3 is TGTGCCAGCAGTTATAGGGCAGGGGGCTTAACCTACGAGCAGTACTTC. Protein product: CASSYRAGGLTYEQYF.

This chain joins TRBV5-1 and TRBJ2-3, with D tentatively TRBD1 or TRBD2 (5 bases each). V was clipped by 1 base and J by 4 bases, with 10 bases between them. This CDR3 has 14 residues. The germline V gene has CDR1 SGHRS and CDR2 YFSETQ. CDR3 sequence reads: CASSLRGPADTQYF. CDR3 DNA: TGCGCCAGCAGCTTGCGGGGCCCAGCAGATACGCAGTATTTT.